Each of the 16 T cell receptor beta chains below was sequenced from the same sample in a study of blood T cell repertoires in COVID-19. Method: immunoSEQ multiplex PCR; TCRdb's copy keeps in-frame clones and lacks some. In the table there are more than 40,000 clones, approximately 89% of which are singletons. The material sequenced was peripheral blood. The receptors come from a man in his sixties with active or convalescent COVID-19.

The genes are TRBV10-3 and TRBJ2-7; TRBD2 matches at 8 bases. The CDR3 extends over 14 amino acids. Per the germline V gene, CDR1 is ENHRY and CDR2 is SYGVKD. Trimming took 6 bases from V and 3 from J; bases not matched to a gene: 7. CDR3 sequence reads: CAIRGGGGIYEQYF. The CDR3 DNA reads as TGTGCCATCAGGGGCGGCGGGGGGATCTACGAGCAGTACTTC.

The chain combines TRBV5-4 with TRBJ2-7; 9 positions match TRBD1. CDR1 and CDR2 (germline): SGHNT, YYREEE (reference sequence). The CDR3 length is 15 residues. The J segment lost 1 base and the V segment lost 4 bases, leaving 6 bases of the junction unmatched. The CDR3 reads CASSSGTGFSYEQYF. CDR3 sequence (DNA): TGTGCCAGCAGCAGCGGGACAGGGTTTTCCTACGAGCAGTACTTC.

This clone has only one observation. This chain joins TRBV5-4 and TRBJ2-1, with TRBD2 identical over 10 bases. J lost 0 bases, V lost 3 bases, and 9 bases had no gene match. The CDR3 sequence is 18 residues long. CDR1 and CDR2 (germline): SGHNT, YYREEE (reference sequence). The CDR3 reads CASSYLRTSGYSYNEQFF. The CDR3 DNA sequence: TGTGCCAGCAGCTATCTACGGACTAGCGGTTACTCCTACAATGAGCAGTTCTTC. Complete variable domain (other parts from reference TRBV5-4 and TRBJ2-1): ETGVTQSPTHLIKTRGQQVTLRCSSQSGHNTVSWYQQALGQGPQFIFQYYREEENGRGNFPPRFSGLQFPNYSSELNVNALELDDSALYLCASSYLRTSGYSYNEQFFGPGTRLTVL.

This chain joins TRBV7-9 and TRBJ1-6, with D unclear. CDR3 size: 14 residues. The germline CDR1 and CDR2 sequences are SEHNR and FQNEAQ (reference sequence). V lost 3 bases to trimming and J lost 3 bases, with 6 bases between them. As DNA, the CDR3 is TGTGCCAGCAGCTTCGACAACTATAATTCACCCCTCCACTTT. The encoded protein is CASSFDNYNSPLHF.

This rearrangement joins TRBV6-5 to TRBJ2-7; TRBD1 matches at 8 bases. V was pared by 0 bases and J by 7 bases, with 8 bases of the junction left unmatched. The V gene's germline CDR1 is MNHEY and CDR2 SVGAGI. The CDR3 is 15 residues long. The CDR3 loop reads CASSYSIQGGREQYF. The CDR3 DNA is TGTGCCAGCAGTTACTCCATACAGGGGGGACGTGAGCAGTACTTC.

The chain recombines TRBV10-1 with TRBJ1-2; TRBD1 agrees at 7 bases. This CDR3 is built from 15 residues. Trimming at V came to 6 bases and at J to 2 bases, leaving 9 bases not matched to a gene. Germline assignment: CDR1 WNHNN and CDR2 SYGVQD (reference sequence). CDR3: CASRHRGRTNYGYTF. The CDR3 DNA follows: TGCGCCAGCAGACACAGGGGACGGACAAACTATGGCTACACCTTC.

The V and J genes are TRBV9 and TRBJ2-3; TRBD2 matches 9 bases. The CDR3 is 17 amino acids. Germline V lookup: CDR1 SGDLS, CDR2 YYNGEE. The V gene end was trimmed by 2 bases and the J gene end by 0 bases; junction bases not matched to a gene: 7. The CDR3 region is CASSVAVLAGSTDTQYF. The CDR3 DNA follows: TGTGCCAGCAGCGTGGCCGTTCTAGCGGGGAGCACAGATACGCAGTATTTT.

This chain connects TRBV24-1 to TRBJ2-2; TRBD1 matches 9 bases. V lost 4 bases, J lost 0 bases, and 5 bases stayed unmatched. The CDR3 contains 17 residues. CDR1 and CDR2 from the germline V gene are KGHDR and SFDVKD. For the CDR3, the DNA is TGTGCCACCAGTGACCCAGGACAGGGGTCGAACACCGGGGAGCTGTTTTTT. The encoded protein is CATSDPGQGSNTGELFF.

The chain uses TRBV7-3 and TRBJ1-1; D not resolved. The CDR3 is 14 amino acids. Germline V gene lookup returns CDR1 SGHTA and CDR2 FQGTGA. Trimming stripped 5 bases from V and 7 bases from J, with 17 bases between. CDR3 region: CASSPHRTEGEAFF. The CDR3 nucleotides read TGTGCCAGCAGCCCACACCGGACGGAGGGTGAAGCTTTCTTT.

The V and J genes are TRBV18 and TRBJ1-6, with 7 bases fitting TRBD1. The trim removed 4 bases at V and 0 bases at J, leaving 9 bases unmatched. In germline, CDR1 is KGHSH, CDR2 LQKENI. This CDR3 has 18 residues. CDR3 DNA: TGTGCCAGCTCACAGTTGCGGGACAGCTCCTCCTATAATTCACCCCTCCACTTT. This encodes CASSQLRDSSSYNSPLHF.

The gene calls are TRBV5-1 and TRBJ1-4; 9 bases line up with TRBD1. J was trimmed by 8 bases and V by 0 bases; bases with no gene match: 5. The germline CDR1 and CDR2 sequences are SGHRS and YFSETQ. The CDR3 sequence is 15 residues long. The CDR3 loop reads CASSLATGGEEKLFF. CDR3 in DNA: TGCGCCAGCAGCTTGGCAACAGGGGGCGAGGAAAAACTGTTTTTT.

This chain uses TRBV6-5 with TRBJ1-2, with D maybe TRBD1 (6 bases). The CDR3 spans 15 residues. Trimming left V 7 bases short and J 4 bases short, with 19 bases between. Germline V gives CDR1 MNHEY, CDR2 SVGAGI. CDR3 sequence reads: CASTDRDTGRYGYTF. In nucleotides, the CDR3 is TGTGCCAGCACCGACCGGGACACCGGTCGCTATGGCTACACCTTC.

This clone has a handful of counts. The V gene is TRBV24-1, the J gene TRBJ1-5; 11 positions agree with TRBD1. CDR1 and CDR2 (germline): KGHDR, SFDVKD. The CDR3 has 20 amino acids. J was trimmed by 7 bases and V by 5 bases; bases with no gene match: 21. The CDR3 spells CATSATPGQGASRPWQPQHF. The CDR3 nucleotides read TGTGCCACCAGTGCCACCCCTGGACAGGGGGCCTCTAGGCCGTGGCAGCCCCAGCATTTT.

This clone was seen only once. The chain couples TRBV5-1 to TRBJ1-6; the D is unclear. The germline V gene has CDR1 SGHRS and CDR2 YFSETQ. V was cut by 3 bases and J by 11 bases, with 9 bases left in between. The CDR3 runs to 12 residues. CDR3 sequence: CASSSGWPPLHF. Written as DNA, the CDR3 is TGCGCCAGCAGCTCCGGGTGGCCACCCCTCCACTTT.

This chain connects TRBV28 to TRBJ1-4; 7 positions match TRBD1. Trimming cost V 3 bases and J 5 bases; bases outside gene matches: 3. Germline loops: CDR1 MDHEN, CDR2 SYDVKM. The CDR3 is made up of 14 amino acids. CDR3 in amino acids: CASSFSRGNEKLFF. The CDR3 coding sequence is TGTGCCAGCAGTTTTAGCAGGGGGAATGAAAAACTGTTTTTT.

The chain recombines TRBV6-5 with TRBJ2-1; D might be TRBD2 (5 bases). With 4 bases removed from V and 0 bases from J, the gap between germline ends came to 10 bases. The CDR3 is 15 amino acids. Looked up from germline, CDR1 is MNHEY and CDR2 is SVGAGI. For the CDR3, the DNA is TGTGCCAGCAGTTCAGCGGTGGGCTCCTACAATGAGCAGTTCTTC. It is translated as CASSSAVGSYNEQFF.